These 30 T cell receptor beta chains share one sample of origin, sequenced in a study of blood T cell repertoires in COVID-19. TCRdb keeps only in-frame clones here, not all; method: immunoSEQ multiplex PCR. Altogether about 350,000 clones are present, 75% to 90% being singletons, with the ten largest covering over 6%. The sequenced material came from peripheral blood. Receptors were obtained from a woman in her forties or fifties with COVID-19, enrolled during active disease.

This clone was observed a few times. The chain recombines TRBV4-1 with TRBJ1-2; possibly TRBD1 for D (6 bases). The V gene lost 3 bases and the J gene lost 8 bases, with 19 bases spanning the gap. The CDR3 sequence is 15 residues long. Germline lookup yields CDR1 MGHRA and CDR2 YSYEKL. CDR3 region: CASSHDSYRVVGYTF. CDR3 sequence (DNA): TGCGCCAGCAGCCACGACTCCTACAGGGTTGTGGGCTACACCTTC.

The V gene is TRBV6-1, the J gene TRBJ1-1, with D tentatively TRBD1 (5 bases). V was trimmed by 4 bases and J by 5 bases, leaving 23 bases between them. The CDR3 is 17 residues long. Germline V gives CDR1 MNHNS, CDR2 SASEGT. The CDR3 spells CASSGREGPTVLTEAFF. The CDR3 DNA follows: TGTGCCAGCAGTGGCCGGGAGGGACCCACAGTACTTACTGAAGCTTTCTTT.

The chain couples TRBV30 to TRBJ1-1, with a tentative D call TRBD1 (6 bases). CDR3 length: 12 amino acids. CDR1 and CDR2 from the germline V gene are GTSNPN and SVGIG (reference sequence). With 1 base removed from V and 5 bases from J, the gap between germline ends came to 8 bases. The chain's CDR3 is CAWSAGETEAFF. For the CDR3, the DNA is TGTGCCTGGAGTGCAGGGGAAACTGAAGCTTTCTTT.

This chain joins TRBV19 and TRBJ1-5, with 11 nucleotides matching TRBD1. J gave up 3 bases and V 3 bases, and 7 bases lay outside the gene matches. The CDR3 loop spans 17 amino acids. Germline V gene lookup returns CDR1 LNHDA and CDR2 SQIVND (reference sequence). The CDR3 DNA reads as TGTGCCAGTAGTATCTTGGGGGACAGGGGGTTCAATCAGCCCCAGCATTTT. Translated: CASSILGDRGFNQPQHF.

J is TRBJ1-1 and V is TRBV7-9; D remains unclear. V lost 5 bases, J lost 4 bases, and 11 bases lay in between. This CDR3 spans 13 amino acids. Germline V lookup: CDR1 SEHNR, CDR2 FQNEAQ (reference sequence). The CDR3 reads CASSILEGTEAFF. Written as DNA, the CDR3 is TGTGCCAGCAGCATCTTAGAGGGCACTGAAGCTTTCTTT.

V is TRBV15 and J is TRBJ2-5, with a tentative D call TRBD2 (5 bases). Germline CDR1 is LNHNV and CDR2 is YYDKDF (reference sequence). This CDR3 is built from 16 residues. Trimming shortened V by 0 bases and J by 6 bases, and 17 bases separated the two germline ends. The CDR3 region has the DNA TGTGCCACCAGCAGAGATCCTGGGCTAGCAGTACAGACCCAGTACTTC. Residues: CATSRDPGLAVQTQYF. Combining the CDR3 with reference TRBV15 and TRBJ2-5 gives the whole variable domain DAMVIQNPRYQVTQFGKPVTLSCSQTLNHNVMYWYQQKSSQAPKLLFHYYDKDFNNEADTPDNFQSRRPNTSFCFLDIRSPGLGDTAMYLCATSRDPGLAVQTQYFGPGTRLLVL.

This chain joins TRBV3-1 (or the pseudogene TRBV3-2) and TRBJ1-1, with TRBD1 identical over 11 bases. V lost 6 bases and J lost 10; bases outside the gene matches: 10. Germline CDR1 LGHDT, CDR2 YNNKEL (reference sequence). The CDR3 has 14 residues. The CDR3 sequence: CASRQIGQGAAAFF. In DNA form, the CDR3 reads TGTGCCAGCAGACAAATCGGACAGGGGGCTGCAGCTTTCTTT.

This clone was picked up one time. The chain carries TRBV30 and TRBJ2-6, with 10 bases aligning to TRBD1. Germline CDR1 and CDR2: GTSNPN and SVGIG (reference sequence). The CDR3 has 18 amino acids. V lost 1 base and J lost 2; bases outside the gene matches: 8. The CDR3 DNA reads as TGTGCCTGGAGTGGGACAGGGGGAGGTTCTACTGGGGCCAACGTCCTGACTTTC. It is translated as CAWSGTGGGSTGANVLTF.

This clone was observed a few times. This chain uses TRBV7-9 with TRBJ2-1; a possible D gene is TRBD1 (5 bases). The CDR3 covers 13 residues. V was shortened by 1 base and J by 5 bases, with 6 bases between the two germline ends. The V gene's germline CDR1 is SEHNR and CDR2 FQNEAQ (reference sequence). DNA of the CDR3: TGTGCCAGCAGCTTAGGACAGCACAATGAGCAGTTCTTC. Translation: CASSLGQHNEQFF.

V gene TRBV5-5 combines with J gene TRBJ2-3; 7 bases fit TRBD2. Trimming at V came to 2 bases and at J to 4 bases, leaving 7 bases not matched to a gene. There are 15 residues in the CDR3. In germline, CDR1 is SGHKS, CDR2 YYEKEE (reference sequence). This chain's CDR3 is CASSFRLASPDTQYF. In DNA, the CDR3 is TGTGCCAGCAGCTTCAGACTAGCTAGCCCAGATACGCAGTATTTT.

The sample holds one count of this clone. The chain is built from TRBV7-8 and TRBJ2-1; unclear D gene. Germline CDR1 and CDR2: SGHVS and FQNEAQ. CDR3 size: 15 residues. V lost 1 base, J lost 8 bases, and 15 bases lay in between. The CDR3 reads CASSLVSTPSDEQFF. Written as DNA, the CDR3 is TGTGCCAGCAGCTTAGTATCTACTCCCTCCGATGAGCAGTTCTTC.

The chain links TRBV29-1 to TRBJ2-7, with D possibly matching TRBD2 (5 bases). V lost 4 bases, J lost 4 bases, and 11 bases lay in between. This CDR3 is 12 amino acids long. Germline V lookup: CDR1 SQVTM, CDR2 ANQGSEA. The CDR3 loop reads CSVGTGRYEQYF. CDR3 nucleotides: TGCAGCGTTGGTACGGGAAGGTACGAGCAGTACTTC.

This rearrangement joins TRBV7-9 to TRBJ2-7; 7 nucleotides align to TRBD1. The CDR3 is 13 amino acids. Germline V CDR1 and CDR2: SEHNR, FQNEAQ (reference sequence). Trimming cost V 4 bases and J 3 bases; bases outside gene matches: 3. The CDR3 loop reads CASSSRDSYEQYF. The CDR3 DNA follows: TGTGCCAGCAGCTCCCGGGACAGCTACGAGCAGTACTTC.

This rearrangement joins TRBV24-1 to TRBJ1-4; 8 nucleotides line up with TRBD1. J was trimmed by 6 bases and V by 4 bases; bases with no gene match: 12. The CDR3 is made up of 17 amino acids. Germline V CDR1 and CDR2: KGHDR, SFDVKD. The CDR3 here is CATSDPHWAGGDEKLFF. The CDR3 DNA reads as TGTGCCACCAGTGACCCTCATTGGGCAGGGGGCGATGAAAAACTGTTTTTT.

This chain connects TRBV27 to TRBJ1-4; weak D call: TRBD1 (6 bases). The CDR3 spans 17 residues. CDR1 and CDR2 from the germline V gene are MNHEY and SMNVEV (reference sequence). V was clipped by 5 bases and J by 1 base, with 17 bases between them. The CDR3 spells CASSPGVNLVTNEKLFF. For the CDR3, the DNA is TGTGCCAGCAGTCCAGGGGTGAACTTAGTAACTAATGAAAAACTGTTTTTT.

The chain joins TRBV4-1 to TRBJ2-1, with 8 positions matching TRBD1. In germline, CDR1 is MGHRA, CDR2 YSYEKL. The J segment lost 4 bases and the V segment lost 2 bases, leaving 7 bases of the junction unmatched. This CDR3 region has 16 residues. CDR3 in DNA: TGCGCCAGCAGCCAATCCGGGACAGGATTTTACAATGAGCAGTTCTTC. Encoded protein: CASSQSGTGFYNEQFF.

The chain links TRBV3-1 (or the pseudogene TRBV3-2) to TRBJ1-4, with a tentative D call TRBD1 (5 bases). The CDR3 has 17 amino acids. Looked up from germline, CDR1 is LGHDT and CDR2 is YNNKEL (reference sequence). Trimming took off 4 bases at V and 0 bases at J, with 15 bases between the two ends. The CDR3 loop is CASSRDSFRATNEKLFF. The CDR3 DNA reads TGTGCCAGCAGCCGGGACTCCTTCAGGGCAACTAATGAAAAACTGTTTTTT.

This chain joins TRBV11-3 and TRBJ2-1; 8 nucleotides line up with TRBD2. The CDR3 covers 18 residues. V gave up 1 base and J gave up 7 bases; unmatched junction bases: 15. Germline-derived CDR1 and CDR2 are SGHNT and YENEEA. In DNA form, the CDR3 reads TGTGCCAGCAGCTTAGGGGGAGGGGGGGCTAGCGGGTGGAATGAGCAGTTCTTC. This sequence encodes CASSLGGGGASGWNEQFF.

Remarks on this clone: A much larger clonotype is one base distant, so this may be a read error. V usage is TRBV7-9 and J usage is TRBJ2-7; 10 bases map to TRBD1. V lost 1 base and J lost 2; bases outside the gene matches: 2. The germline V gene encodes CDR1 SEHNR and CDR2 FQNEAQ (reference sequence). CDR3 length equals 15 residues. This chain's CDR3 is CASSLGQGATYEQYF. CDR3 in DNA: TGTGCCAGCAGCTTAGGACAGGGGGCTACCTACGAGCAGTACTTC.

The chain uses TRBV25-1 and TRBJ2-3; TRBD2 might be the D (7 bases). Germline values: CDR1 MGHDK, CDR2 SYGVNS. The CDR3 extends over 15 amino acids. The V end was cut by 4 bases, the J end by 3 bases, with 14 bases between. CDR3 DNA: TGTGCCAGCAGTGCTAGGGGGAGGGCAACAGATACGCAGTATTTT. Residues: CASSARGRATDTQYF.

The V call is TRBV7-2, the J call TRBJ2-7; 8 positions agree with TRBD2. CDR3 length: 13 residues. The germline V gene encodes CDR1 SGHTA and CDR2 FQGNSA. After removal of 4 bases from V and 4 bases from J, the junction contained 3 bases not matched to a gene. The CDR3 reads CASSWTSLYEQYF. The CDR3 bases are TGTGCCAGCAGCTGGACTAGCCTATACGAGCAGTACTTC.

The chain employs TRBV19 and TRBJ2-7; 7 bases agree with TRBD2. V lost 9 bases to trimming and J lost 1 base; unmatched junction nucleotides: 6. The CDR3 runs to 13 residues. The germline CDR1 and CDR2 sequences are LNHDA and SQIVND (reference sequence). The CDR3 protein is CASLGGRSYEQYF. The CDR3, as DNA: TGTGCCAGCCTCGGGGGGAGGTCCTACGAGCAGTACTTC.

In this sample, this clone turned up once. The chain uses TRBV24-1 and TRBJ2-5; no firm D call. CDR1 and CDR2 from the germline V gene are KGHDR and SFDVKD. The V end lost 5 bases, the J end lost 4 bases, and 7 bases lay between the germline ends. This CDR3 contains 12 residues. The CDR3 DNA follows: TGTGCCACCAGTGTGAGAGGAGAGACCCAGTACTTC. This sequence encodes CATSVRGETQYF.

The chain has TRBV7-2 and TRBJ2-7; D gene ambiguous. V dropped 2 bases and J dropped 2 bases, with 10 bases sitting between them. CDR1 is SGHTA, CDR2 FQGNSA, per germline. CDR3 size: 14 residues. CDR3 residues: CASSLSPQTYEQYF. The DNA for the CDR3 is TGTGCCAGCAGCTTAAGTCCTCAGACCTACGAGCAGTACTTC.

In DNA form, the CDR3 reads TGTGCCAGCAGCTTGGGGGCTGAGCAGTTCTTC. Translation gives CASSLGAEQFF. The chain couples TRBV7-6 to TRBJ2-1, with D perhaps TRBD1 (6 bases). V dropped 3 bases and J dropped 9 bases, with 6 bases sitting between them. Germline CDR1 SGHVS, CDR2 FNYEAQ. This CDR3 has 11 residues.

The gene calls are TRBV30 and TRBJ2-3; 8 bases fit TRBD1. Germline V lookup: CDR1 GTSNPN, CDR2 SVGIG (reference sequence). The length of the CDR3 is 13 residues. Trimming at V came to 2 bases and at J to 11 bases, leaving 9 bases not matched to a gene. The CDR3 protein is CAWSRSQGVEQYF. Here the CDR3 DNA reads TGTGCCTGGAGTCGATCACAGGGGGTTGAGCAGTATTTT.

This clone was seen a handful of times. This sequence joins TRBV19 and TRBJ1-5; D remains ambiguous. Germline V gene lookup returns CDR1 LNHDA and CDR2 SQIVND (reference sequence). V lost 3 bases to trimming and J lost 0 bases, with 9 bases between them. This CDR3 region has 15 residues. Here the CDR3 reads CASSIGSHSNQPQHF. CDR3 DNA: TGTGCCAGTAGTATTGGGAGTCATAGCAATCAGCCCCAGCATTTT.

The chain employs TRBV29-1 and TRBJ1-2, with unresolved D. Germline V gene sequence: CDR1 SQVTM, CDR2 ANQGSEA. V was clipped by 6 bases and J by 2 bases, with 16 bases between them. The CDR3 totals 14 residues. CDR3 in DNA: TGCAGCGTACCTGTCTCGGGGAGCAACTATGGCTACACCTTC. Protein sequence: CSVPVSGSNYGYTF. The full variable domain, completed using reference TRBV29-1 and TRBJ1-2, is SAVISQKPSRDICQRGTSLTIQCQVDSQVTMMFWYRQQPGQSLTLIATANQGSEATYESGFVIDKFPISRPNLTFSTLTVSNMSPEDSSIYLCSVPVSGSNYGYTFGSGTRLTVV.

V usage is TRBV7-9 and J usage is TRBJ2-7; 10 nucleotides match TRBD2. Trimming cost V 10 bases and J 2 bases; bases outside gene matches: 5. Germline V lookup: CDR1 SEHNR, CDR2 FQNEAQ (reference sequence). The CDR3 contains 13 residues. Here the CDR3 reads CAIQLAGTYEQYF. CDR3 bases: TGTGCCATACAACTAGCGGGAACCTACGAGCAGTACTTC.

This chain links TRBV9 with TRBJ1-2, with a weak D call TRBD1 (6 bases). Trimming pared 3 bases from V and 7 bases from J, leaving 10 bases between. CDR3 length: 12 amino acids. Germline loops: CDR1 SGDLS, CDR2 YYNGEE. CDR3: CASSENRAGYTF. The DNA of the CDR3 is TGTGCCAGCAGCGAGAACAGGGCTGGCTACACCTTC.